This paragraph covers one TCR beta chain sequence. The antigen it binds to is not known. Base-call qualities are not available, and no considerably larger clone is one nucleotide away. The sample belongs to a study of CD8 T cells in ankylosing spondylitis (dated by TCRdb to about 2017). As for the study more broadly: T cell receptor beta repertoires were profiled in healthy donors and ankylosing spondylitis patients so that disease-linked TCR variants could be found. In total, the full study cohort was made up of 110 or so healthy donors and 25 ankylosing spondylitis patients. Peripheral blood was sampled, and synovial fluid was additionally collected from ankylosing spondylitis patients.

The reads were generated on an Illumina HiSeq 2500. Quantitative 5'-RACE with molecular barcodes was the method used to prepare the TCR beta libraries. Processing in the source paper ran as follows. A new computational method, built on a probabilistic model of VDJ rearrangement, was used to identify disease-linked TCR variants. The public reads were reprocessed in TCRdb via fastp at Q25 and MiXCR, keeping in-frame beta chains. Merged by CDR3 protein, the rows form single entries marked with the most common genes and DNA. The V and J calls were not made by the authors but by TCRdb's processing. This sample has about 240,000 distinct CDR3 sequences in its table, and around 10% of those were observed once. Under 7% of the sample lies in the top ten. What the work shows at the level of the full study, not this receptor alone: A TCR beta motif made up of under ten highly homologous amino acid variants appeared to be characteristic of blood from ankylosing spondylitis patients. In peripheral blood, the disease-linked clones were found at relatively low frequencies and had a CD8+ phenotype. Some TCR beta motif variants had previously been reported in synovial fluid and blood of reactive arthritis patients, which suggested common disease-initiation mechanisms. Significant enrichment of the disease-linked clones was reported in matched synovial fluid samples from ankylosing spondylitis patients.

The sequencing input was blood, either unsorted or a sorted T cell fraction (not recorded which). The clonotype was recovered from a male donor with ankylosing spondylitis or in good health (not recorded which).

The CDR3 in this case is CASRVRSGANVLTF. Read as DNA, the sequence is TGTGCCAGCAGGGTGAGGTCTGGGGCCAACGTCCTGACTTTC. In this chain, TRBV7-2 is recombined with TRBJ2-6; the D gene cannot be named for sure. V is pared back by 6 bases and J by 1 base, with 7 bases lying between the germline termini. For CDR1 and CDR2, the germline V gene lists SGHTA and FQGNSA. The CDR3 spans 14 residues, from the cysteine through the phenylalanine. The CDR3 DNA has 42 bases and is translated from base 1. Reference TRBV7-2 and TRBJ2-6 genes cover what lies past the CDR3, so the full variable domain is GAGVSQSPSNKVTEKGKDVELRCDPISGHTALYWYRQSLGQGLEFLIYFQGNSAPDKSGLPSDRFSAERTGGSVSTLTIQRTQQEDSAVYLCASRVRSGANVLTFGAGSRLTVL.